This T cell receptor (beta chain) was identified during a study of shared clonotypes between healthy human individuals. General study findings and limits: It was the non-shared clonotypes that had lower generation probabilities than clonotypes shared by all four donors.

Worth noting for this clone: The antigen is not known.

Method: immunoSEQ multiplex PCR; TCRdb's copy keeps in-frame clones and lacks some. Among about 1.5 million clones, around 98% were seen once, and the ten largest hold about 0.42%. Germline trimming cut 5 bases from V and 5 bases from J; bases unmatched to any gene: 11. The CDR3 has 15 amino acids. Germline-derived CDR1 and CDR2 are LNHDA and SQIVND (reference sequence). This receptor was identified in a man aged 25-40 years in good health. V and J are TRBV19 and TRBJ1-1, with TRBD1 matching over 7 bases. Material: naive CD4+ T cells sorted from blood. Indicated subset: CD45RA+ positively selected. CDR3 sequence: CASSAYRGRATEAFF. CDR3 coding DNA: TGTGCCAGTAGTGCGTACAGGGGACGGGCGACTGAAGCTTTCTTT.